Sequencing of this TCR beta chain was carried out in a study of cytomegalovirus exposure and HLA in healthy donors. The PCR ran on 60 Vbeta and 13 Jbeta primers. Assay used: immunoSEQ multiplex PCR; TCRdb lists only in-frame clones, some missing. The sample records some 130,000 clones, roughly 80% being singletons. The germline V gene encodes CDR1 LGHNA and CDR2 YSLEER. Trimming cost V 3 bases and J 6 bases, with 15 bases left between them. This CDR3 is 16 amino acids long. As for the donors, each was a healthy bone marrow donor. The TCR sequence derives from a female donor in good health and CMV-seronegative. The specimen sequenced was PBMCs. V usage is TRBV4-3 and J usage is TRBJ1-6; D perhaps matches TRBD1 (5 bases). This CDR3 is CASSQGLTVFNSPLHF. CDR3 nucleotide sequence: TGCGCCAGCAGCCAGGGCTTGACAGTATTTAATTCACCCCTCCACTTT.